This T cell receptor beta chain was retrieved from a study of T cells in women clearing cervical HPV infection. Across the study: Women with histologically confirmed HPV16-related CIN3 or worse, 2 with invasive cancer, served as cases. HLA type could not be excluded as a confounder. Findings and caveats of the study: CIN3+ cases had significantly higher TCR richness than controls; evenness did not differ.

Produced via immunoSEQ multiplex PCR; TCRdb's table is partial and in-frame only. The sample holds some 21,000 clones. Looked up from germline, CDR1 is SGHVS and CDR2 is FNYEAQ. This CDR3 region has 14 residues. V dropped 3 bases and J dropped 4; count of bases not matched to a gene: 2. As regards this clone: Its antigen is unidentified. Sequencing ends 3 residues short of the CDR3 end; the germline J gene provides the rest.

The sequencing sample was made of blood buffy coat. The receptor was isolated from a woman between 18 and 69 years old with a cervical HPV16 infection that either progressed to CIN3+ or cleared (not recorded which). The chain employs TRBV7-6 and TRBJ2-2; TRBD2 matches at 7 bases. The sequenced part of the CDR3 DNA is TGTGCCAGCAGCTTGCGGGAGAGCACCGGGGAG. Residues: CASSLRESTGE. The CDR3 reads in full as CASSLRESTGELFF.